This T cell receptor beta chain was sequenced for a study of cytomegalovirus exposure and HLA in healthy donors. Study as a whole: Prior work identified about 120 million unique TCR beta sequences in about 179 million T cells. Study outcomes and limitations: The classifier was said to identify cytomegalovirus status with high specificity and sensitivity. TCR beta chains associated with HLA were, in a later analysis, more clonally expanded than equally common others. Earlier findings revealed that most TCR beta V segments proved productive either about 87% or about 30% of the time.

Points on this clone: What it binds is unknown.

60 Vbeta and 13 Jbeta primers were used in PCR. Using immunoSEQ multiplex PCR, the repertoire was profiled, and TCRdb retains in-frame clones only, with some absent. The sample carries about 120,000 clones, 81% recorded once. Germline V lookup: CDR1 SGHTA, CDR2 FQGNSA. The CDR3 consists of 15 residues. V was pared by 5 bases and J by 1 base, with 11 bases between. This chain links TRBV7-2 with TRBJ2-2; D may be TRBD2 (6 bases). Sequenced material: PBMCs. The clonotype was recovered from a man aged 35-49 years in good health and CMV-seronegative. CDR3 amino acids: CASSPRLGNTGELFF. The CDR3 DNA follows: TGTGCCAGCAGCCCCCGACTAGGGAACACCGGGGAGCTGTTTTTT.